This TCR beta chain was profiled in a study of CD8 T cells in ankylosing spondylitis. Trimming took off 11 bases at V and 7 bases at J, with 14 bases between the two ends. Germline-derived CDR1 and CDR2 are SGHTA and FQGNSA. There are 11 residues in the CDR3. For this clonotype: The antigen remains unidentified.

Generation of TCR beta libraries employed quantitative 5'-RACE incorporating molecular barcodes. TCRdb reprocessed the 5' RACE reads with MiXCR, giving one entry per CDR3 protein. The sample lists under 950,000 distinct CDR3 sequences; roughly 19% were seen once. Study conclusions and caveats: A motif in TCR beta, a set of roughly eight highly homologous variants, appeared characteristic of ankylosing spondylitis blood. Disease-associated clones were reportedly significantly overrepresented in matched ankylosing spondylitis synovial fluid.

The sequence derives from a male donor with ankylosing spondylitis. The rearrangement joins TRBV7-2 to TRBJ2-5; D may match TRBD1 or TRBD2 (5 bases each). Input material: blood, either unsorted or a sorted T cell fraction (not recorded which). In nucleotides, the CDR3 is TGTGCCGGATCATACGGGGCGACCCAGTACTTC. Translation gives CAGSYGATQYF. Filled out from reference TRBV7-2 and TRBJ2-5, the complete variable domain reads GAGVSQSPSNKVTEKGKDVELRCDPISGHTALYWYRQSLGQGLEFLIYFQGNSAPDKSGLPSDRFSAERTGGSVSTLTIQRTQQEDSAVYLCAGSYGATQYFGPGTRLLVL.